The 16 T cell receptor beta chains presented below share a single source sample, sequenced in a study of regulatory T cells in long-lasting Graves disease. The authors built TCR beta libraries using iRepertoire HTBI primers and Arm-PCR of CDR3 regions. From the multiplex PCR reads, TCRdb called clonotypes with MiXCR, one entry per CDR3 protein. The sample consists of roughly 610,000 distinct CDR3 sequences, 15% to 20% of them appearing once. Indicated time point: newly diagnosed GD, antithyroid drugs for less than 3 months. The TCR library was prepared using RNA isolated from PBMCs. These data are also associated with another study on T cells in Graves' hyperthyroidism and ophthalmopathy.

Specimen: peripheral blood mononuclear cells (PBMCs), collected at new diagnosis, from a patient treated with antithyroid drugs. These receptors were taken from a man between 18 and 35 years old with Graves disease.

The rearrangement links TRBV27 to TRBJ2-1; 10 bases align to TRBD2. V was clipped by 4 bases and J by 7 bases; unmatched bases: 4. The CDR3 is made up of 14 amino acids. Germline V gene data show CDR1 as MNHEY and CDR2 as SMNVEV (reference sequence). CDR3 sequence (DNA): TGTGCCAGCAGTTCGCCAGCGGGAGGGAATGAGCAGTTCTTC. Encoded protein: CASSSPAGGNEQFF.

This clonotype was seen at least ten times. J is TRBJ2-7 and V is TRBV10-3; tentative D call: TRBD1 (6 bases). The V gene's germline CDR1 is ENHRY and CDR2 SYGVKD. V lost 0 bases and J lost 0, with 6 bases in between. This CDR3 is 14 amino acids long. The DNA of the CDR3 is TGTGCCATCAGTGAGTCGGACAGCTCCTACGAGCAGTACTTC. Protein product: CAISESDSSYEQYF.

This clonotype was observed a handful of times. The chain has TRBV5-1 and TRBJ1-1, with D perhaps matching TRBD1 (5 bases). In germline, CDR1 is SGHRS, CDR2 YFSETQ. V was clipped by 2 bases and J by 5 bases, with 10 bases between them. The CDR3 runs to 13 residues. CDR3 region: CASSFEGRTEAFF. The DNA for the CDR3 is TGCGCCAGCAGCTTTGAGGGGAGGACTGAAGCTTTCTTT.

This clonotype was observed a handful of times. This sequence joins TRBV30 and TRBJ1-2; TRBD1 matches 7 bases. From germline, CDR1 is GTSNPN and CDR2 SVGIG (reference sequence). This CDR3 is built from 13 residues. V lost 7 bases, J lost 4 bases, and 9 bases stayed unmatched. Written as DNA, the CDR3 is TGTGCCTCAAAAACAGGGGATTTCTATGGCTACACCTTC. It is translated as CASKTGDFYGYTF.

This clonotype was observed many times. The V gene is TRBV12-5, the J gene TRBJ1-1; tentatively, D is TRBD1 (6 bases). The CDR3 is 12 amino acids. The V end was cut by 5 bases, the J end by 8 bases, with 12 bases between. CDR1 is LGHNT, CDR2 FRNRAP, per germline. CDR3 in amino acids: CASGTWTDEAFF. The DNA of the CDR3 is TGTGCTAGTGGTACCTGGACAGACGAAGCTTTCTTT.

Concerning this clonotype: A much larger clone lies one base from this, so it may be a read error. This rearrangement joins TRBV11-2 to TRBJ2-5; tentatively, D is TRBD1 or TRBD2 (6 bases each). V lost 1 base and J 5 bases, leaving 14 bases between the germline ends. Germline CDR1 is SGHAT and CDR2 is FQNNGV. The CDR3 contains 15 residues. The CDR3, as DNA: TGTGCCAGCAGCTTAGGGGGGGCTAGCATTGAGACCCAGTACTTC. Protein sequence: CASSLGGASIETQYF. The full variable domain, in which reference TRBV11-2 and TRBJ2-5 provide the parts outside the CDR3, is EAGVAQSPRYKIIEKRQSVAFWCNPISGHATLYWYQQILGQGPKLLIQFQNNGVVDDSQLPKDRFSAERLKGVDSTLKIQPAKLEDSAVYLCASSLGGASIETQYFGPGTRLLVL.

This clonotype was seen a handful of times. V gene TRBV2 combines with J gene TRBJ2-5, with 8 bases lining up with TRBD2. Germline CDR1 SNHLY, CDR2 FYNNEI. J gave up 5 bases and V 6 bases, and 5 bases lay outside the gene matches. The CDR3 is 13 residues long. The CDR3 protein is CASRRGRLETQYF. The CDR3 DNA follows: TGTGCCAGCAGACGCGGGAGGTTGGAGACCCAGTACTTC.

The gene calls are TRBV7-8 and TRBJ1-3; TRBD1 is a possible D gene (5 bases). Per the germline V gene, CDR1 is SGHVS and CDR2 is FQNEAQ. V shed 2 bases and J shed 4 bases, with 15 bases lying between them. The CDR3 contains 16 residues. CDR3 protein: CASSLMGRSTGNTIYF. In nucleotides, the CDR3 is TGTGCCAGCAGCTTAATGGGACGGAGCACGGGAAACACCATATATTTT.

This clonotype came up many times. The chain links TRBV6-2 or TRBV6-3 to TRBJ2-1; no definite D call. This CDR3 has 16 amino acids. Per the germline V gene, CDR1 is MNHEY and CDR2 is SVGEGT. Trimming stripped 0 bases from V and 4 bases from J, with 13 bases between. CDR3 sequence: CASSYSYRDWYNEQFF. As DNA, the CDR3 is TGTGCCAGCAGTTACTCTTATAGAGACTGGTACAATGAGCAGTTCTTC.

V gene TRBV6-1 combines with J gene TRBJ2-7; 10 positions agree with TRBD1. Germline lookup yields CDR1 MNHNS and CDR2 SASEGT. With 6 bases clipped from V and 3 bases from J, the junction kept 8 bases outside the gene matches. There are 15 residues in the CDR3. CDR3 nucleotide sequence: TGTGCCAGCAGCTACGACAGGGGGCCGATCTACGAGCAGTACTTC. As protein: CASSYDRGPIYEQYF.

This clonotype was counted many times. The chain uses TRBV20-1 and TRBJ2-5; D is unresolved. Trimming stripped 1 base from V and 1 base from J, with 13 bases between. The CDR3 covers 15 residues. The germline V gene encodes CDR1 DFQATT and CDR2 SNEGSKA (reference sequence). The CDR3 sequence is CSARVRLTSQETQYF. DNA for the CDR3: TGCAGTGCTAGAGTCCGACTCACTTCCCAAGAGACCCAGTACTTC.

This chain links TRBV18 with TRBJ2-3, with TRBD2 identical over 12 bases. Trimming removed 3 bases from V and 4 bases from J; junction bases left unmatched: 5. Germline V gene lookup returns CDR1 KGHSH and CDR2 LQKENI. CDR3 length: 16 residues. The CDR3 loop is CASSPWTSGNADTQYF. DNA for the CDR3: TGTGCCAGCTCACCGTGGACTAGCGGGAATGCAGATACGCAGTATTTT.

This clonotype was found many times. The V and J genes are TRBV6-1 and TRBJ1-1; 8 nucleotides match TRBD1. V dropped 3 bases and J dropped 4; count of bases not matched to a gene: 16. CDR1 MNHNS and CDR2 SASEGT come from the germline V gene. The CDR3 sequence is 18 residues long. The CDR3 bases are TGTGCCAGCAGTGACCCCACGGGTAGGAACAGGGGGGTCACTGAAGCTTTCTTT. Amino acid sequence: CASSDPTGRNRGVTEAFF.

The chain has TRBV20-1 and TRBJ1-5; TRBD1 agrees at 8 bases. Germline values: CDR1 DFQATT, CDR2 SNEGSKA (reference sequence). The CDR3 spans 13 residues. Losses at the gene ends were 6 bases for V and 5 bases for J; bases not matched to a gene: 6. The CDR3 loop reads CSASSDRDQPQHF. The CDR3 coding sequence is TGCAGTGCCTCGTCGGACAGGGATCAGCCCCAGCATTTT.

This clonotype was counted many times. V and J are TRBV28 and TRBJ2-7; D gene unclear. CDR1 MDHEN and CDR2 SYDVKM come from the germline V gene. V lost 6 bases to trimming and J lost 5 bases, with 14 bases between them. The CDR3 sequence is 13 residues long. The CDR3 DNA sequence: TGTGCCAGCAGAGTGACTGTCAGCAACGAGCAGTACTTC. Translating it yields CASRVTVSNEQYF.

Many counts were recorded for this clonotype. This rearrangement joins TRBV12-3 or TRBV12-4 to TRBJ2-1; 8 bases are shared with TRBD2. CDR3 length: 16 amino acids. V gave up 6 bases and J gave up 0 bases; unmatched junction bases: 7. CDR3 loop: CASRPRAGVSYNEQFF. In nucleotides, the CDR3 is TGTGCCAGCAGACCCCGAGCGGGAGTCTCCTACAATGAGCAGTTCTTC.